Given below is one TCR beta chain in context. Which antigen it targets is not known. No much larger clonotype is one base removed from it; base qualities were not supplied. The sample comes from a study of OX40 agonist ivuxolimab in advanced cancers. Regarding the complete study: Ivuxolimab, which targeted the costimulatory receptor OX40 (CD134), was an agonistic, fully human IgG2 monoclonal antibody. Intravenous ivuxolimab was administered to patients every 2 weeks at six dose levels: 0.01, 0.1, 0.3, 1.5, 3 and 10 mg/kg. Among the 52 dose-escalation patients, around 20 had hepatocellular carcinoma, roughly 15 melanoma, 9 renal cell carcinoma and 9 head and neck cancer. The dose-escalation cohort was 82.7% male with a mean age of approximately 60 years, ranging from about 23 to 85. Prior anti-PD-1, anti-PD-L1 or anti-CTLA-4 therapy was permitted, and approximately 40% of dose-escalation patients had received checkpoint inhibitors. Partial responses were achieved by three dose-escalation patients, of whom one had hepatocellular carcinoma and two had cutaneous melanoma. The point of sequencing TCRbeta in the periphery was to test whether ivuxolimab changed TCR sequence diversity and drove clonal T-cell expansion. The paper describes the monotherapy dose-escalation part (N = 52 patients) of the phase I trial of ivuxolimab. Beyond this particular receptor, the publication reports: Low levels of normalized T-cell clonal expansion were also seen in some patients who did not respond. On average, CD8+ T cells showed more expanded clones than CD4+ T cells after ivuxolimab. At doses of 0.1 to 3.0 mg/kg, clonal expansion of both CD4+ and CD8+ T cells in blood was seen between baseline and week 6. The antigen specificity of the clonally expanded peripheral T cells was not determined. Partial responders in the 0.1-3.0 mg/kg groups had among the lowest normalized peripheral clonal expansion, especially among CD8+ T cells.

Here V drops 6 bases and J drops 0 bases, and the junction holds 4 bases not matched to any gene. The CDR3 goes from the cysteine to the phenylalanine over 15 residues. Only the CDR3 portion is preserved as DNA: 45 bases, with reading frame beginning at the first base. Via the germline V gene, CDR1 is MNHEY and CDR2 SVGAGI. The trial excluded patients who had a history of autoimmune disease or who were on systemic immunosuppression. Peripheral blood for TCR sequencing was collected from all dose cohorts at baseline, on cycle 4 day 1, and on cycle 7 day 1. The samples were drawn from a first-in-human, open-label, multicenter phase I dose-escalation trial of ivuxolimab. The trial enrolled adults with locally advanced or metastatic head and neck squamous cell, hepatocellular, melanoma or renal cell carcinoma. Before TCR sequencing, CD4+ T cells and CD8+ T cells were sorted from peripheral blood as separate populations.

To sequence the TCRbeta CDR3 region, genomic DNA was isolated from the sorted cells. TCRbeta CDR3 regions were sequenced using the immunoSEQ Assay. This immuneACCESS table, as held by TCRdb, lists in-frame sequences with V and J called but not all clones. Of the missing ones, under half trace to an unresolved V gene in checked studies; the others have no known cause. The sample table records about 20,000 clones; about nine tenths of these occur just once. The top ten clonotypes cover about 30% of the sample. The rearrangement combines TRBV6-5 with TRBJ2-7; the junction holds 11 bases that match TRBD2. The starting material was CD4+ or CD8+ T cells sorted from blood, obtained in a trial of the OX40 agonist ivuxolimab. The sequence derives from an adult with an advanced solid tumor such as melanoma, head and neck, liver or kidney cancer. The CDR3 loop reads CASSPGLADSYEQYF. The nucleotide sequence reads as follows: TGTGCCAGCAGCCCGGGACTAGCGGACTCCTACGAGCAGTACTTC.